This T cell receptor beta chain was sequenced in a study of human T cells and chemical hapten exposure (dated by TCRdb to about 2021). Looking at the study overall: For sensitization, 2% DPC in acetone was applied to a 2 cm by 2 cm area of upper inner arm skin. Patch tests used Finn chambers with 0.01% DPC on the upper back, scored after 6 days by International Contact Dermatitis Research Group standards. Throughout the approximately 26-week study period, patients were also given weekly therapeutic DPC doses on the scalp. Most of the patients in the cohort were female, and the cohort covered alopecia areata with under or over 50% scalp involvement, alopecia totalis and alopecia universalis. Blood was sampled from patients pre-sensitization (week 0) and at 2, 6 and about 24 weeks after DPC sensitization. Libraries were pooled for sequencing, and variation in per-sample TCR yields was attributed mainly to small differences in library volumes within the pool. For TCR sequencing, blood came from 25 to 35 alopecia patients at anywhere from one to four time points (pre-sensitization, 2, 6 and 24 weeks). Peripheral blood TCR repertoire changes were tracked in vivo in alopecia patients during primary and secondary sensitization to the hapten diphenylcyclopropenone (DPC). What the work shows at the level of the full study, not this receptor alone: Expanded TCRs formed significantly more large CDR3 similarity clusters than pre-sensitization or healthy control sets, consistent with antigen-driven responses. The number of TCRs above 1 in 1000 frequency did not change with DPC sensitization; there was no evidence of global repertoire structure alterations. All patients had alopecia, a presumed autoimmune disease, so their immune response might differ from that of healthy individuals. Patch test score correlated positively with the number of PT1 expanded TCRs, reaching significance at thresholds 8, 16 and 32 but not at 4. After repeated subsampling, the strength of the expansion versus patch-test correlation and the threshold at which it became significant changed.

The method was RACE. Sequenced using a NextSeq 500. Library preparation attached unique molecular identifiers to individual cDNA molecules for quantitative, reproducible TCR counting. Each blood RNA sample was used to sequence both TCR alpha and TCR beta chains. Concerning the study's data processing: Samples had a median of roughly 99,000 TCRs, with a range from roughly 23,224 to 750,000. The Decombinator software suite was used to annotate V, J and CDR3 in the TCR reads. For the PS versus PT1 abundance plots, all samples were subsampled to the same number of TCRs (28,000). Expanded TCRs were defined as absent before sensitization and observed at least eight times at the 2-week time point. TCRdb reanalyzed the raw reads on its own, using fastp at Q25 for trimming and MiXCR for clone calling, and kept in-frame beta chains. Each entry is one CDR3 protein sequence, shown with its most common DNA and genes. These V and J calls derive from TCRdb rather than the authors' analysis. This sample lists roughly 120,000 distinct CDR3 sequences; roughly 9% were detected once. The ten largest clonotypes hold 3% to 4% of the sample.

In light of the paper, this sample's time point label describes: patch test 2, 6 weeks after DPC sensitization. The meaning of the sample's treatment or condition label: therapeutic diphenylcyclopropenone sensitization with weekly scalp DPC. Blood at each patch-test visit was drawn before the patch test was applied. Patients were eligible if aged 18 to 70, diagnosed with alopecia and judged suitable for DPC therapy, and pregnant patients were excluded. Total RNA was extracted from unfractionated whole blood that had been collected in Tempus Blood RNA tubes. A word on this clonotype: No cognate antigen has been identified for it. Within one base of it there is no much larger clone, and no base qualities were kept.

The germline V gene sets CDR1 to MNHEY and CDR2 to SVGEGT. From the cysteine up to the phenylalanine, the CDR3 has a length of 18 residues. The retained sequence is limited to the CDR3, 54 bases, with the frame set at the first base. Germline trimming amounts to 4 bases on V and 0 bases on J, with 9 as the count of junction bases outside the gene matches. The rearrangement combines TRBV6-2 or TRBV6-3 with TRBJ2-1; the central 10 bases match TRBD1. The receptor comes from a woman in her 40s with alopecia areata. Some clones in this sample may be carry-over from other donors' samples. Sequences were derived from whole blood, sampled in connection with sensitization to the hapten diphenylcyclopropenone (DPC). The CDR3 region: CASSWDRGLESSYNEQFF. The base sequence is TGTGCCAGCAGTTGGGACAGGGGCCTAGAAAGCTCCTACAATGAGCAGTTCTTC.